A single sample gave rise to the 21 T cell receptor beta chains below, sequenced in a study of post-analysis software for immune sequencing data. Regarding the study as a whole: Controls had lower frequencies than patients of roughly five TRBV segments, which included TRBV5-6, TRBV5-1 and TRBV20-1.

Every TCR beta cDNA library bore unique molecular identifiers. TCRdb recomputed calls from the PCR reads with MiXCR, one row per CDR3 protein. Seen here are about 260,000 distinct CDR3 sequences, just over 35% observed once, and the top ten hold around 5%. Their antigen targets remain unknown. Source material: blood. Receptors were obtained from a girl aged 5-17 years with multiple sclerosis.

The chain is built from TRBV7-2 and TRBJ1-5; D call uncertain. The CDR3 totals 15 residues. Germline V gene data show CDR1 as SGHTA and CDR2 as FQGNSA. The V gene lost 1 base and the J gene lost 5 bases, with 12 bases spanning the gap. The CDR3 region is CASSLEPARDQPQHF. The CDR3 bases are TGTGCCAGCAGCTTAGAGCCCGCCCGGGATCAGCCCCAGCATTTT.

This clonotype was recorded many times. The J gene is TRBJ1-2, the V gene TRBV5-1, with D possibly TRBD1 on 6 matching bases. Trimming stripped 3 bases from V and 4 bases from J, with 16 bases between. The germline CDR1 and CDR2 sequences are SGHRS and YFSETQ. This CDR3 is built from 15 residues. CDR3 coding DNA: TGCGCCAGCAGCTGGACAGACCAGACGAGCTATGGCTACACCTTC. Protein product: CASSWTDQTSYGYTF.

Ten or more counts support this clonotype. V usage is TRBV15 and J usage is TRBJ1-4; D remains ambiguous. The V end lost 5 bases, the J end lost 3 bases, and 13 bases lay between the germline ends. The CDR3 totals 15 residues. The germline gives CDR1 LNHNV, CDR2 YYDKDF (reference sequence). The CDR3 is CATSSRTAPNEKLFF. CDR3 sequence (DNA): TGTGCCACCAGCTCCCGGACGGCCCCTAATGAAAAACTGTTTTTT.

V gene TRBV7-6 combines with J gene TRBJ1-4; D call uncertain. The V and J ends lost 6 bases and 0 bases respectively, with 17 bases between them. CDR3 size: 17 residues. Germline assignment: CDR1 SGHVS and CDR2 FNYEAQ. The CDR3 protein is CASSLSGLGATNEKLFF. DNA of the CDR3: TGTGCCAGCAGTCTCTCGGGTTTGGGAGCAACTAATGAAAAACTGTTTTTT.

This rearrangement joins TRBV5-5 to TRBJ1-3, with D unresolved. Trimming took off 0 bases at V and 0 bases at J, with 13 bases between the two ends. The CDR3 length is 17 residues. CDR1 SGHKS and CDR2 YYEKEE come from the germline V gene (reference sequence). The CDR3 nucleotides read TGTGCCAGCAGCTTGGCCGGGCCGGGGAACTCTGGAAACACCATATATTTT. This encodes CASSLAGPGNSGNTIYF.

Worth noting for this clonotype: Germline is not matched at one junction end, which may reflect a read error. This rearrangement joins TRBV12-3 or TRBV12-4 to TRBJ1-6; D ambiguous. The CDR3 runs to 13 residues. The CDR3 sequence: CASSAESSSPPHF. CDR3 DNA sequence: TGTGCCAGCAGTGCCGAATCAAGTTCACCCCCCCACTTT.

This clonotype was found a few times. DNA for the CDR3: TGTGCCAGCAGTTCCCCCCTGGCCAGGGGAGGGGAAAAACTGTTTTTT. As protein: CASSSPLARGGEKLFF. The chain employs TRBV28 and TRBJ1-4, with D possibly matching TRBD1 (6 bases). The germline CDR1 and CDR2 sequences are MDHEN and SYDVKM. The CDR3 covers 16 residues. V lost 4 bases and J 8 bases, leaving 20 bases between the germline ends.

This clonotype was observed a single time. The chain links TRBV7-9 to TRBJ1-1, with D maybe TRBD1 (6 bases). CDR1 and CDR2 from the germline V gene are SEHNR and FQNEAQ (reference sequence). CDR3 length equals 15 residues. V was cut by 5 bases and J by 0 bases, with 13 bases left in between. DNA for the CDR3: TGTGCCAGCAGCGCAAGGGGGGGTTTGAACACTGAAGCTTTCTTT. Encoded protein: CASSARGGLNTEAFF. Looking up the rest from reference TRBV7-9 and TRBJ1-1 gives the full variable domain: DTGVSQNPRHKITKRGQNVTFRCDPISEHNRLYWYRQTLGQGPEFLTYFQNEAQLEKSRLLSDRFSAERPKGSFSTLEIQRTEQGDSAMYLCASSARGGLNTEAFFGQGTRLTVV.

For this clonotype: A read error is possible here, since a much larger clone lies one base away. The CDR3 here is CNALGQGWGNEQYF. In DNA form, the CDR3 reads TGCAATGCCCTTGGACAGGGGTGGGGGAACGAGCAGTACTTC. The chain recombines TRBV20-1 with TRBJ2-7; TRBD1 matches at 9 bases. There are 14 residues in the CDR3. Germline V gene sequence: CDR1 DFQATT, CDR2 SNEGSKA (reference sequence).

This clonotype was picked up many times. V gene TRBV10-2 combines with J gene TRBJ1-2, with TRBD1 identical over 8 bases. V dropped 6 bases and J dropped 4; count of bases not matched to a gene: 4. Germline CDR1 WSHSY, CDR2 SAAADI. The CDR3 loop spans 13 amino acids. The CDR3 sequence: CASRRDRGYGYTF. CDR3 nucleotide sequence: TGCGCCAGCAGGCGCGACAGGGGCTATGGCTACACCTTC.

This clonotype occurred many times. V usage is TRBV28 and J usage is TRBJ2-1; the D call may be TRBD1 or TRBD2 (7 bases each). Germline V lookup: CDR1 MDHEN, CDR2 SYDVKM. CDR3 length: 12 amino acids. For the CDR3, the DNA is TGTGCAGGGGGCGGGGGTAATAATGAGCAGTTCTTC. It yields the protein CAGGGGNNEQFF.

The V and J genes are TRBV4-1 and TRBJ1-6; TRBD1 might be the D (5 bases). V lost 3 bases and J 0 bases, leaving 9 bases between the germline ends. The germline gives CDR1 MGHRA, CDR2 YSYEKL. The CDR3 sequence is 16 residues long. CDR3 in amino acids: CASSQTEGSYNSPLHF. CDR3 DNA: TGCGCCAGCAGCCAGACAGAGGGCTCCTATAATTCACCCCTCCACTTT.

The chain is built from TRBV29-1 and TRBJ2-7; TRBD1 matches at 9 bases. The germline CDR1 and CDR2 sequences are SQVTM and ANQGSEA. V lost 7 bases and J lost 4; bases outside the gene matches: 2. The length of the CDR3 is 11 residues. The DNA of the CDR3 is TGCAGCGCCGGACAGGGGTACGAGCAGTACTTC. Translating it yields CSAGQGYEQYF.

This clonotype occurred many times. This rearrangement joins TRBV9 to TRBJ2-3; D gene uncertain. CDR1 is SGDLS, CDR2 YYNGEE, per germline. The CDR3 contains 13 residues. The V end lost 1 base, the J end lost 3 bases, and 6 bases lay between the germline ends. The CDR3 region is CASSVSVTDTQYF. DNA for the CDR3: TGTGCCAGCAGCGTATCTGTGACAGATACGCAGTATTTT.

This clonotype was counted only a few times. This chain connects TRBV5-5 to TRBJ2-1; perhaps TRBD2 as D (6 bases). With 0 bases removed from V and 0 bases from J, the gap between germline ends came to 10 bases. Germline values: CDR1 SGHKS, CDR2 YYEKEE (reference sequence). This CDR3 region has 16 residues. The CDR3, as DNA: TGTGCCAGCAGCTTGGCCGGGGACTTCTCCTACAATGAGCAGTTCTTC. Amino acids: CASSLAGDFSYNEQFF.

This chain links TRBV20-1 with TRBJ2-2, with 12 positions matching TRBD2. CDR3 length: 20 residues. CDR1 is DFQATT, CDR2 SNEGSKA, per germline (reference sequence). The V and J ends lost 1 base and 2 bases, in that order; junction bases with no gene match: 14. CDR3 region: CSARAQMELAGGRNTGELFF. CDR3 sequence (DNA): TGCAGTGCTAGAGCCCAAATGGAACTAGCGGGAGGACGCAACACCGGGGAGCTGTTTTTT.

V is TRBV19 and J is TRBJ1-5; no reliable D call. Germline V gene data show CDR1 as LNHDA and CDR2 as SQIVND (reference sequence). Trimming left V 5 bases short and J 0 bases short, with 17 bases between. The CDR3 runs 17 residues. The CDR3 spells CASSFIRGEDSNQPQHF. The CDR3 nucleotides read TGTGCCAGTAGTTTCATCAGAGGAGAAGATAGCAATCAGCCCCAGCATTTT.

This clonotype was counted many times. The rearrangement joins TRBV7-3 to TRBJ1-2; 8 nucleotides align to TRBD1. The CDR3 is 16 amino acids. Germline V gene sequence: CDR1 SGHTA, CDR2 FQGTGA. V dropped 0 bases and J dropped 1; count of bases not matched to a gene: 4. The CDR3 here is CASSLTGTGYNYGYTF. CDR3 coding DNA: TGTGCCAGCAGCTTAACCGGGACAGGATATAACTATGGCTACACCTTC.

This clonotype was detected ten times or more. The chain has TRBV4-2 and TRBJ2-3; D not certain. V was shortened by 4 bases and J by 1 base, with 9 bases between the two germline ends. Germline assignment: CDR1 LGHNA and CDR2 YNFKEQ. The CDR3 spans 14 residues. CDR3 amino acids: CASSLGSGTDTQYF. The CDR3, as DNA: TGTGCCAGCAGCCTAGGATCAGGCACAGATACGCAGTATTTT.

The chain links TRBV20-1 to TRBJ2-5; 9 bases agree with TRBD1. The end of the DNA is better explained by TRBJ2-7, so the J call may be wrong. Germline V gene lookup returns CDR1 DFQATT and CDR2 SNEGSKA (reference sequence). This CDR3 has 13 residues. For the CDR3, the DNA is TGCAGTGCATCACCGGGACAGGGTTACGAGCAGTACTTC. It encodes CSASPGQGYEQYF.

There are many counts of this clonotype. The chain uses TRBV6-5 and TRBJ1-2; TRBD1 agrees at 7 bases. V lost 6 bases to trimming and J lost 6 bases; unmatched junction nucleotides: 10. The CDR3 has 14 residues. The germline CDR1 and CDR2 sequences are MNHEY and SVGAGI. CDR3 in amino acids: CASSIQGKVDGYTF. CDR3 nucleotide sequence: TGTGCCAGCAGCATACAGGGGAAAGTAGATGGCTACACCTTC.